This T cell receptor (beta chain) was observed in a study of T cell responses to AZD1222 COVID-19 vaccine. Study conclusions and caveats: Baseline serostatus was positive in only six AZD1222 recipients.

In germline, CDR1 is MNHEY, CDR2 SMNVEV (reference sequence). V gave up 3 bases and J gave up 6 bases, with 12 bases separating them. CDR3 length: 13 residues. As concerns this clone: The target antigen is unknown.

Assay: immunoSEQ multiplex PCR; the TCRdb copy retains only in-frame clones and omits some. This sample has fewer than 300,000 clones, with over 85% found just once. The source was peripheral blood, collected on day 0 of AZD1222 vaccination. The gene calls are TRBV27 and TRBJ2-7; tentatively, D is TRBD1 (5 bases). The sequence derives from an adult in good health. CDR3 bases: TGTGCCAGCAGTTTGAAGATAAGGGGCGAGCAGTACTTC. This translates into CASSLKIRGEQYF.